This TCR beta chain was observed in a study of CD8 T cells in Susac syndrome. Points from the study as a whole: That the number of individuals in its TCR sequencing and HLA analysis was relatively small was acknowledged by the study.

RNA, at roughly 0.45 to 1 ug, was reverse transcribed with random hexamers. TCR beta CDR3 was amplified by immunoSEQ multiplex PCR. This amplification extended across 54 Vbeta and 13 Jbeta segments. TCRdb called the immunoSEQ multiplex PCR reads again in MiXCR, with one record for every CDR3 protein. In the table there are some 200,000 distinct CDR3 sequences, almost 96% of which are singletons. Comment on this clonotype: Its target is unknown.

CDR1 and CDR2 from the germline V gene are LGHDT and YNNKEL (reference sequence). There are 17 residues in the CDR3. The trim removed 1 base at V and 5 bases at J, leaving 6 bases unmatched. Negative magnetic isolation gave CD8+ and CD4+ cells; FACS enriched CD8+ TEMRA. This chain links TRBV3-1 with TRBJ1-6; 9 bases agree with TRBD1. The sequence derives from a human donor with Susac syndrome. Material for sequencing was CD4+ T cells from PBMCs. CDR3: CASSQVGQGRDNSPLHF. As DNA, the CDR3 is TGTGCCAGCAGCCAAGTGGGACAGGGCCGGGATAATTCACCCCTCCACTTT. Filled out from reference TRBV3-1 and TRBJ1-6, the complete variable domain reads DTAVSQTPKYLVTQMGNDKSIKCEQNLGHDTMYWYKQDSKKFLKIMFSYNNKELIINETVPNRFSPKSPDKAHLNLHINSLELGDSAVYFCASSQVGQGRDNSPLHFGNGTRLTVT.